One T cell receptor beta chain is described in this entry. The same CDR3 can be traced to other DNA sequences in this sample. These data come from a study of shared clonotypes between healthy human individuals. Deep was the level used in running the assay. Measured with immunoSEQ multiplex PCR; TCRdb has only the in-frame clones, and not every one. The table lists about 1.1 million clones, 77% of them singletons. This CDR3 has 14 residues. Trimming stripped 0 bases from V and 5 bases from J, with 7 bases between. Germline V gene sequence: CDR1 MRHNA, CDR2 SNTAGT. The sample taken for sequencing was memory CD4+ T cells from PBMCs. Noted subset: CD45RA-negative fraction. J is TRBJ2-2 and V is TRBV6-4; D unresolved. The receptor was isolated from a young man in good health. Some clones in this sample may be carry-over from other donors' samples. The CDR3 DNA follows: TGTGCCAGCAGTGACTCCGGCGTGACCGGGGAGCTGTTTTTT. Protein product: CASSDSGVTGELFF.